The 17 T cell receptor beta chains below come from one sample, sequenced in a study of blood T cell repertoires in COVID-19. Data came from immunoSEQ multiplex PCR; TCRdb stores just in-frame clones and leaves some out. The sample has about 120,000 clones, roughly 84% seen once; the top ten hold approximately 3.9%. The sequenced sample was PBMCs or T cells enriched from blood (not recorded which). These receptors were taken from a woman aged 25 to 39 who had recovered from COVID-19.

In this sample, this clone turned up once. The V and J genes are TRBV5-5 and TRBJ2-2; the D is unclear. This CDR3 has 16 amino acids. Trimming took off 4 bases at V and 2 bases at J, with 15 bases between the two ends. Germline V lookup: CDR1 SGHKS, CDR2 YYEKEE (reference sequence). CDR3 loop: CASSRGTPINTGELFF. As DNA, the CDR3 is TGTGCCAGCAGCCGCGGAACCCCAATAAACACCGGGGAGCTGTTTTTT. The full variable domain, its missing parts supplied by reference TRBV5-5 and TRBJ2-2, is DAGVTQSPTHLIKTRGQQVTLRCSPISGHKSVSWYQQVLGQGPQFIFQYYEKEERGRGNFPDRFSARQFPNYSSELNVNALLLGDSALYLCASSRGTPINTGELFFGEGSRLTVL.

The gene calls are TRBV30 and TRBJ2-2, with D unclear. CDR3 length equals 12 residues. V was shortened by 0 bases and J by 5 bases, with 4 bases between the two germline ends. Germline CDR1 GTSNPN, CDR2 SVGIG (reference sequence). The CDR3 sequence is CAWSVYTGELFF. In DNA, the CDR3 is TGTGCCTGGAGTGTCTATACCGGGGAGCTGTTTTTT.

A single count supports this clone. The V and J genes are TRBV9 and TRBJ2-7; 7 nucleotides match TRBD2. Germline CDR1 is SGDLS and CDR2 is YYNGEE. The CDR3 loop spans 15 amino acids. J lost 0 bases, V lost 0 bases, and 3 bases had no gene match. The DNA of the CDR3 is TGTGCCAGCAGCGTAGGCGGGAGCATCTCCTACGAGCAGTACTTC. Protein product: CASSVGGSISYEQYF. Supplemented by reference TRBV9 and TRBJ2-7, the full variable domain reads DSGVTQTPKHLITATGQRVTLRCSPRSGDLSVYWYQQSLDQGLQFLIQYYNGEERAKGNILERFSAQQFPDLHSELNLSSLELGDSALYFCASSVGGSISYEQYFGPGTRLTVT.

The chain employs TRBV28 and TRBJ1-2; 7 bases agree with TRBD1. The CDR3 contains 15 residues. Trimming cost V 3 bases and J 2 bases; bases outside gene matches: 6. Per the germline V gene, CDR1 is MDHEN and CDR2 is SYDVKM. The chain's CDR3 is CASSFSPTGNYGYTF. The CDR3 nucleotides read TGTGCCAGCAGTTTTTCCCCGACAGGGAACTATGGCTACACCTTC.

This chain links TRBV2 with TRBJ2-7; 8 nucleotides line up with TRBD2. Germline trimming cut 6 bases from V and 1 base from J; bases unmatched to any gene: 5. CDR1 is SNHLY, CDR2 FYNNEI, per germline. The CDR3 contains 14 residues. The CDR3 nucleotides are TGTGCCAGCAGGCAGACTAGCGCATCCTACGAGCAGTACTTC. Protein sequence: CASRQTSASYEQYF.

The chain combines TRBV5-1 with TRBJ2-1; 9 bases map to TRBD2. This CDR3 has 16 residues. V gave up 4 bases and J gave up 8 bases; unmatched junction bases: 13. Germline assignment: CDR1 SGHRS and CDR2 YFSETQ. The CDR3 is CASSPIGGRGLDEQFF. Written as DNA, the CDR3 is TGCGCCAGCAGCCCCATTGGCGGGAGGGGCTTGGATGAGCAGTTCTTC.

The chain recombines TRBV27 with TRBJ1-2, with 8 bases aligning to TRBD1. CDR1 and CDR2 (germline): MNHEY, SMNVEV (reference sequence). CDR3 length: 13 residues. Trimming took 3 bases from V and 6 from J; bases not matched to a gene: 3. CDR3 nucleotides: TGTGCCAGCAGTTTGATACAGGGGGATGGCTACACCTTC. Translated: CASSLIQGDGYTF.

The CDR3 DNA is TGTGCCAGCAGCTTGGACAGGACCTATGGCTACACCTTC. Amino acid sequence: CASSLDRTYGYTF. The chain combines TRBV7-2 with TRBJ1-2, with TRBD1 matching over 7 bases. Losses at the gene ends were 3 bases for V and 4 bases for J; bases not matched to a gene: 2. The CDR3 extends over 13 amino acids. The germline gives CDR1 SGHTA, CDR2 FQGNSA.

The J gene is TRBJ1-3, the V gene TRBV20-1, with D maybe TRBD1 (6 bases). Trimming shortened V by 3 bases and J by 0 bases, and 12 bases separated the two germline ends. The CDR3 has 15 amino acids. Germline CDR1 is DFQATT and CDR2 is SNEGSKA (reference sequence). This CDR3 is CSASRGAISGNTIYF. Here the CDR3 DNA reads TGCAGTGCTAGTCGGGGGGCTATCTCTGGAAACACCATATATTTT.

This chain connects TRBV28 to TRBJ2-2; 11 positions agree with TRBD2. Trimming at V came to 2 bases and at J to 7 bases, leaving 21 bases not matched to a gene. Looked up from germline, CDR1 is MDHEN and CDR2 is SYDVKM. CDR3 length: 21 amino acids. CDR3: CASSLGLQGALAGVQGGELFF. DNA for the CDR3: TGTGCCAGCAGTTTAGGCCTACAGGGGGCACTAGCGGGAGTTCAAGGCGGGGAGCTGTTTTTT.

This chain uses TRBV18 with TRBJ2-2; 7 bases agree with TRBD1. V lost 3 bases to trimming and J lost 1 base; unmatched junction nucleotides: 5. Germline values: CDR1 KGHSH, CDR2 LQKENI. The CDR3 consists of 16 residues. CDR3 in amino acids: CASSPDRLLNTGELFF. The CDR3, as DNA: TGTGCCAGCTCACCGGACAGGTTGTTGAACACCGGGGAGCTGTTTTTT. Complete variable domain (other parts from reference TRBV18 and TRBJ2-2): NAGVMQNPRHLVRRRGQEARLRCSPMKGHSHVYWYRQLPEEGLKFMVYLQKENIIDESGMPKERFSAEFPKEGPSILRIQQVVRGDSAAYFCASSPDRLLNTGELFFGEGSRLTVL.

This chain uses TRBV2 with TRBJ1-4; D is possibly TRBD1 (5 bases). This CDR3 contains 12 residues. Germline CDR1 SNHLY, CDR2 FYNNEI. The germline V and J ends were trimmed by 7 bases and 8 bases, with 11 bases remaining between them. As DNA, the CDR3 is TGTGCCAGCAAAGGGGTGTCCGAAAAACTGTTTTTT. It specifies CASKGVSEKLFF.

There are a few counts of this clone. The chain is built from TRBV7-3 and TRBJ1-3; D possibly corresponds to TRBD1 (5 bases). Trimming took off 0 bases at V and 4 bases at J, with 13 bases between the two ends. Per the germline V gene, CDR1 is SGHTA and CDR2 is FQGTGA. The CDR3 runs to 16 residues. CDR3 protein: CASSLTAGSIGNTIYF. The CDR3, as DNA: TGTGCCAGCAGCTTAACGGCAGGGTCGATAGGAAACACCATATATTTT.

This clone occurred once. The genes are TRBV4-1 and TRBJ2-3, with TRBD2 identical over 7 bases. This CDR3 spans 16 amino acids. Per germline, CDR1 MGHRA and CDR2 YSYEKL. With 0 bases clipped from V and 2 bases from J, the junction kept 5 bases outside the gene matches. CDR3 DNA: TGCGCCAGCAGCCAAGATCGGGCGGGAGACACAGATACGCAGTATTTT. This translates into CASSQDRAGDTDTQYF.

The rearrangement links TRBV7-2 to TRBJ2-7; D unclear. Germline V gene data show CDR1 as SGHTA and CDR2 as FQGNSA. This CDR3 has 14 amino acids. The V gene lost 5 bases and the J gene lost 2 bases, with 13 bases spanning the gap. CDR3 bases: TGTGCCAGCAGCCCCCCTGACATTCCCTACGAGCAGTACTTC. The encoded protein is CASSPPDIPYEQYF.

The chain joins TRBV10-3 to TRBJ1-2; 7 bases map to TRBD1. Trimming removed 5 bases from V and 6 bases from J; junction bases left unmatched: 3. CDR3 length: 12 amino acids. Germline loops: CDR1 ENHRY, CDR2 SYGVKD. The CDR3 nucleotides are TGTGCCATCAGTAGACAGGGCCATGGCTACACCTTC. This gives the protein CAISRQGHGYTF.

V usage is TRBV7-3 and J usage is TRBJ2-7, with 13 bases fitting TRBD2. V dropped 4 bases and J dropped 2; count of bases not matched to a gene: 8. Germline-derived CDR1 and CDR2 are SGHTA and FQGTGA. This CDR3 comprises 17 residues. The CDR3, as DNA: TGTGCCAGCAGCTCAGCCGGGACTAGCGGGGCTCCCTACGAGCAGTACTTC. Protein sequence: CASSSAGTSGAPYEQYF.